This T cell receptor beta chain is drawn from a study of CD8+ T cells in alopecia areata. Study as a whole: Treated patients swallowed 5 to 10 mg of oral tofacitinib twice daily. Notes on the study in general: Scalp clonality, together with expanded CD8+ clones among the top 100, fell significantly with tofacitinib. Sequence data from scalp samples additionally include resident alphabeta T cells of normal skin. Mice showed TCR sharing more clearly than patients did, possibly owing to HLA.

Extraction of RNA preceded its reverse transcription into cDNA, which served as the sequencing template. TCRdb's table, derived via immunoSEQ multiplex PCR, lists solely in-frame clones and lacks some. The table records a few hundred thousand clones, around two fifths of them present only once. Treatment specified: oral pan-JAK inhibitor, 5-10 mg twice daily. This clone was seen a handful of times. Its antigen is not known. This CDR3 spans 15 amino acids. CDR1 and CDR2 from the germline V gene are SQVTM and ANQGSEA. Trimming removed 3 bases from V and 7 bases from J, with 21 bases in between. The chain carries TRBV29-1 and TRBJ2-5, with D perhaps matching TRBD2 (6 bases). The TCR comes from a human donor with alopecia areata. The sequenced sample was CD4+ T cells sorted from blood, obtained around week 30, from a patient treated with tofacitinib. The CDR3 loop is CSVELLAVLQLTQYF. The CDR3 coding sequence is TGCAGCGTTGAGCTATTAGCGGTTCTACAGTTGACCCAGTACTTC.